This is a list of T cell receptor beta chains from one sample in a study of cytomegalovirus exposure and HLA in healthy donors. Profiled with immunoSEQ multiplex PCR; TCRdb holds only in-frame clones, not every one. The table has 190,000 or so clones, roughly 80% seen once. What was sequenced was PBMCs. The source of these receptors is a man over 45 in good health and CMV-seronegative. CDR3s include the opening cysteine and the closing phenylalanine or tryptophan. The order of the fields is CDR3 DNA, CDR3 protein, J gene, clone size, D gene, V gene. A D gene is named only where the DNA matches it firmly. Rows may omit the clone size; those that give it use once, few, many or a size class.

CDR3 DNA: TGTGCCAGCAACCTAGGGGGCAGTAACACTGAAGCTTTCTTT
CDR3 protein: CASNLGGSNTEAFF
J gene: TRBJ1-1
clone size: -
D gene: TRBD1
V gene: TRBV2

CDR3 DNA: TGTGCCAGCAGCCCCCCGGGGGGCTATGGCTACACCTTC
CDR3 protein: CASSPPGGYGYTF
J gene: TRBJ1-2
clone size: -
D gene: -
V gene: TRBV11-2

CDR3 DNA: TGTGCCAGCAGCTCGGAGGGACAGGGCTACGAGCAGTACTTC
CDR3 protein: CASSSEGQGYEQYF
J gene: TRBJ2-7
clone size: -
D gene: TRBD1
V gene: TRBV7-8

CDR3 DNA: TGTGCCACCAGCAGAGTAACGAGCTCGTCAGGGCGGCCGAAGGAGCAGTACTTC
CDR3 protein: CATSRVTSSSGRPKEQYF
J gene: TRBJ2-7
clone size: -
D gene: -
V gene: TRBV15

CDR3 DNA: TGTGCCAGCAGTGGACAGTCCCCGCTGTTTTTT
CDR3 protein: CASSGQSPLFF
J gene: TRBJ2-2
clone size: -
D gene: -
V gene: TRBV6-6

CDR3 DNA: TGTGCCAGCAGTTTGTCTATGGACACTGAAGCTTTCTTT
CDR3 protein: CASSLSMDTEAFF
J gene: TRBJ1-1
clone size: -
D gene: -
V gene: TRBV7-9

CDR3 DNA: TGTTCCAGCAGCTTAGAGAGGACAGATGGCTACACCTTC
CDR3 protein: CSSSLERTDGYTF
J gene: TRBJ1-2
clone size: -
D gene: -
V gene: TRBV7-9

CDR3 DNA: TGTGCCAGCAGCTTGGGGGGGACAGGGACCTACGAGCAGTACTTC
CDR3 protein: CASSLGGTGTYEQYF
J gene: TRBJ2-7
clone size: -
D gene: TRBD1
V gene: TRBV6-6

CDR3 DNA: TGTGCCAGCAGCCTCAGGACAGGGGGAGGCTACACCTTC
CDR3 protein: CASSLRTGGGYTF
J gene: TRBJ1-2
clone size: -
D gene: TRBD1
V gene: TRBV9

CDR3 DNA: TGTGCCAGCAGTCTTCTCGGACAAGGCGAGACCCAGTACTTC
CDR3 protein: CASSLLGQGETQYF
J gene: TRBJ2-5
clone size: -
D gene: -
V gene: TRBV6-6

CDR3 DNA: TGTGCCAGCAGCCAACTCTCGGCGGAGCCCTACAATGAGCAGTTCTTC
CDR3 protein: CASSQLSAEPYNEQFF
J gene: TRBJ2-1
clone size: -
D gene: -
V gene: TRBV4-2

CDR3 DNA: TGTGCCAGTACTGACAGGGGCCAAACCTACGAGCAGTACTTC
CDR3 protein: CASTDRGQTYEQYF
J gene: TRBJ2-7
clone size: -
D gene: TRBD1
V gene: TRBV6-1

CDR3 DNA: TGCGCCAGCAGCTTGGGCCCTCAGGGTCTTGGTGGAAACACCATATATTTT
CDR3 protein: CASSLGPQGLGGNTIYF
J gene: TRBJ1-3
clone size: -
D gene: -
V gene: TRBV5-1

CDR3 DNA: TGTGCCAGCAGCTTATACCAGCGGGGGGGCGGTAAAGATACGCAGTATTTT
CDR3 protein: CASSLYQRGGGKDTQYF
J gene: TRBJ2-3
clone size: -
D gene: TRBD2
V gene: TRBV7-3

CDR3 DNA: TGTGCCAGTAGTATGGACAGGGCCCAAGAGACCCAGTACTTC
CDR3 protein: CASSMDRAQETQYF
J gene: TRBJ2-5
clone size: -
D gene: TRBD1
V gene: TRBV19

CDR3 DNA: TGTGCCAGTAGTATGACAGGGATTCTCGGAGGGGGAACTGAAGCTTTCTTT
CDR3 protein: CASSMTGILGGGTEAFF
J gene: TRBJ1-1
clone size: -
D gene: TRBD1
V gene: TRBV19

CDR3 DNA: TGTGCCAGCAGCTCCGAGGCGGGAGCCTACAATGAGCAGTTCTTC
CDR3 protein: CASSSEAGAYNEQFF
J gene: TRBJ2-1
clone size: -
D gene: TRBD2
V gene: TRBV7-3

CDR3 DNA: TGTGCCAGTAGTACCTACAGGGGTTCCTACGAGCAGTACTTC
CDR3 protein: CASSTYRGSYEQYF
J gene: TRBJ2-7
clone size: -
D gene: TRBD1
V gene: TRBV19

CDR3 DNA: TGTGCCAGCAGCACCCCCGAAACGGCGGGGCATGAAAAACTGTTTTTT
CDR3 protein: CASSTPETAGHEKLFF
J gene: TRBJ1-4
clone size: -
D gene: -
V gene: TRBV11-2

CDR3 DNA: TGTGCCAGCAGCTTAGTACGGACAGGGACACCTACTAGCACAGATACGCAGTATTTT
CDR3 protein: CASSLVRTGTPTSTDTQYF
J gene: TRBJ2-3
clone size: once
D gene: TRBD1
V gene: TRBV7-9

CDR3 DNA: TGTGCCAGCAGCGTAGCAGGGTCTGGGGCCAACGTCCTGACTTTC
CDR3 protein: CASSVAGSGANVLTF
J gene: TRBJ2-6
clone size: -
D gene: -
V gene: TRBV9

CDR3 DNA: TGTGCCATCAGTGAGTCAACCCAAGTCGGGCAGCCCCAGCATTTT
CDR3 protein: CAISESTQVGQPQHF
J gene: TRBJ1-5
clone size: -
D gene: -
V gene: TRBV10-3

CDR3 DNA: TGTTCCAGCAGCTTAGCGGGAGGAATTAATGAGCAGTTCTTC
CDR3 protein: CSSSLAGGINEQFF
J gene: TRBJ2-1
clone size: -
D gene: TRBD2
V gene: TRBV7-9

CDR3 DNA: TGCGCCAGCAGCTTGGCCACATTGGGACAGGGCGGTGCTGAAGCTTTCTTT
CDR3 protein: CASSLATLGQGGAEAFF
J gene: TRBJ1-1
clone size: -
D gene: TRBD1
V gene: TRBV5-1

CDR3 DNA: TGTGCCAGCAGCTTATTGAGTATCGAGACTGAAGCTTTCTTT
CDR3 protein: CASSLLSIETEAFF
J gene: TRBJ1-1
clone size: few
D gene: -
V gene: TRBV7-9

CDR3 DNA: TGTGCCAGCAGCGTTATCACCGGGGAGCTGTTTTTT
CDR3 protein: CASSVITGELFF
J gene: TRBJ2-2
clone size: -
D gene: -
V gene: TRBV9

CDR3 DNA: TGTGCCAGCAGCTTAGGGGACAGGGGGCTTTATGGCTACACCTTC
CDR3 protein: CASSLGDRGLYGYTF
J gene: TRBJ1-2
clone size: -
D gene: TRBD1
V gene: TRBV5-6

CDR3 DNA: TGTGCCAGCTCACCACGGATGGGACAGGGAGGCTCCGAGCAGTACTTC
CDR3 protein: CASSPRMGQGGSEQYF
J gene: TRBJ2-7
clone size: -
D gene: TRBD1
V gene: TRBV18

CDR3 DNA: TGTGCCAGCAGCTTAGCAGTGGTCGTAACAGGGCGGGAGACCCAGTACTTC
CDR3 protein: CASSLAVVVTGRETQYF
J gene: TRBJ2-5
clone size: -
D gene: -
V gene: TRBV7-9

CDR3 DNA: TGTGCCAGCAGCTTACAGGGTCAGGGGTCTGGAAACACCATATATTTT
CDR3 protein: CASSLQGQGSGNTIYF
J gene: TRBJ1-3
clone size: once
D gene: -
V gene: TRBV5-4

CDR3 DNA: TGCGCCACCCCCCCTCCCCTCCACTTT
CDR3 protein: CATPPPLHF
J gene: TRBJ1-6
clone size: -
D gene: -
V gene: TRBV10-1

CDR3 DNA: TGTGCCAGCAGCTCTCTGGGGGGGGCAGCCTACGAGCAGTACTTC
CDR3 protein: CASSSLGGAAYEQYF
J gene: TRBJ2-7
clone size: once
D gene: -
V gene: TRBV7-9

CDR3 DNA: TGTGCCAGCAGTCCACAAGAGACCCAGTACTTC
CDR3 protein: CASSPQETQYF
J gene: TRBJ2-5
clone size: -
D gene: -
V gene: TRBV2

CDR3 DNA: TGTGCTAGTGGTTTACAGACAGGGAGCTCTGGAAACACCATATATTTT
CDR3 protein: CASGLQTGSSGNTIYF
J gene: TRBJ1-3
clone size: -
D gene: TRBD1
V gene: TRBV12-5

CDR3 DNA: TGTGCCAGCAGCCCGCTCGGCACTAGCGGGATCTACGAGCAGTACTTC
CDR3 protein: CASSPLGTSGIYEQYF
J gene: TRBJ2-7
clone size: -
D gene: TRBD2
V gene: TRBV7-2

CDR3 DNA: TGTGCCAGCAGTTTAGCGGGAATTTCCTACGAGCAGTACTTC
CDR3 protein: CASSLAGISYEQYF
J gene: TRBJ2-7
clone size: -
D gene: -
V gene: TRBV28

CDR3 DNA: TGTGCCAGCAGTCCAGGGTTGGCAGATACGCAGTATTTT
CDR3 protein: CASSPGLADTQYF
J gene: TRBJ2-3
clone size: -
D gene: -
V gene: TRBV28

CDR3 DNA: TGTGCCAGCAGCGTAGGTGTCCAGGGGGTTTTTGGGCATGAGCAGTTCTTC
CDR3 protein: CASSVGVQGVFGHEQFF
J gene: TRBJ2-1
clone size: -
D gene: TRBD1
V gene: TRBV9

CDR3 DNA: TGTGCCAGCAGCCGACTCCGGGGGGTTAGTTACAATGAGCAGTTCTTC
CDR3 protein: CASSRLRGVSYNEQFF
J gene: TRBJ2-1
clone size: -
D gene: TRBD2
V gene: TRBV14

CDR3 DNA: TGTGCCAGTAGTATCCCTCGACAGGTTAACTATGGCTACACCTTC
CDR3 protein: CASSIPRQVNYGYTF
J gene: TRBJ1-2
clone size: once
D gene: -
V gene: TRBV19

CDR3 DNA: TGTGCCAGCAGTGCCCTAGCGGGGCACCCCACAGATACGCAGTATTTT
CDR3 protein: CASSALAGHPTDTQYF
J gene: TRBJ2-3
clone size: -
D gene: TRBD2
V gene: TRBV6-4

CDR3 DNA: TGCAGCGTCTTGGGGGGGAACACTGAAGCTTTCTTT
CDR3 protein: CSVLGGNTEAFF
J gene: TRBJ1-1
clone size: -
D gene: -
V gene: TRBV29-1